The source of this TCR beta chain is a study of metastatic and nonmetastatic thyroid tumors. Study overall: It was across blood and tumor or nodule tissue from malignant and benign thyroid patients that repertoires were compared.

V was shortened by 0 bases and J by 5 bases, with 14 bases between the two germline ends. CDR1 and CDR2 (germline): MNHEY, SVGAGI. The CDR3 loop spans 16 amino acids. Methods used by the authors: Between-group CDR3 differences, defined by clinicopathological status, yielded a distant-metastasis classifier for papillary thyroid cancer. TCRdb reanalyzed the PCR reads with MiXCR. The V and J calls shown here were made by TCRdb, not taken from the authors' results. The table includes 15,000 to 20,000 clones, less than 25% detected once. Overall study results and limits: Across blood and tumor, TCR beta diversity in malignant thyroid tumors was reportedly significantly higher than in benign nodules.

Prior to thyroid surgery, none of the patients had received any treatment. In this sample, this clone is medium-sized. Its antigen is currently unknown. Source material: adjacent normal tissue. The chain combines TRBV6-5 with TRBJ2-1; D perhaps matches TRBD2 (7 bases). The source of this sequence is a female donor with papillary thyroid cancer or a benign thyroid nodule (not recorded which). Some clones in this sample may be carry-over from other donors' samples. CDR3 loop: CASSYSGGLADNEQFF. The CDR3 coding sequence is TGTGCCAGCAGTTACTCGGGGGGGCTAGCGGACAATGAGCAGTTCTTC.